The present T cell receptor (beta chain) was sequenced within a study of T cells in tuberculosis. Profiling relied on immunoSEQ multiplex PCR, and the TCRdb table lists in-frame clones only, not all of them. The sample holds some 31,000 clones, roughly 93% seen once. The CDR3 runs to 16 residues. Per the germline V gene, CDR1 is SEHNR and CDR2 is FQNEAQ (reference sequence). V dropped 4 bases and J dropped 7; count of bases not matched to a gene: 13. The V call is TRBV7-9, the J call TRBJ1-2, with 9 positions matching TRBD1. The clonotype comes from a donor aged 10-29 years with latent tuberculosis or without tuberculosis infection. The source material was PBMCs. The CDR3 DNA reads TGTGCCAGCAGCTCAGGGGACAGGGATAGAGTCGGTGGCTACACCTTC. Protein product: CASSSGDRDRVGGYTF.